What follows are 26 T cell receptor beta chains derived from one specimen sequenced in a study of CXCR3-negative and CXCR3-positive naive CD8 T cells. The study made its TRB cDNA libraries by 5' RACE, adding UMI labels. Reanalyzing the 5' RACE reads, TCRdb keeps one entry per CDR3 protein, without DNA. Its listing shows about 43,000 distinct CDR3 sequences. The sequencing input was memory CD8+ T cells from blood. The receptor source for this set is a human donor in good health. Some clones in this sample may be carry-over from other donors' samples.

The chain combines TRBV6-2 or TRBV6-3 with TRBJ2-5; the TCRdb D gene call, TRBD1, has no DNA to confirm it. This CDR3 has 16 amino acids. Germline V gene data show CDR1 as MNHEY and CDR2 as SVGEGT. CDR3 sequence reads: CASSPLDRGSRETQYF.

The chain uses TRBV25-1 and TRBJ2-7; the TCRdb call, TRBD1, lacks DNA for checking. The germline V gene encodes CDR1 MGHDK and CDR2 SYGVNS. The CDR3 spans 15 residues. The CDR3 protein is CASSVRGSLSYEQYF.

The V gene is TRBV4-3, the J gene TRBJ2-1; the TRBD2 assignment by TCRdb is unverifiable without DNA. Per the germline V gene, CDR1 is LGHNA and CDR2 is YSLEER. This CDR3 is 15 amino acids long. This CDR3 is CASSQMRGPVNEQFF.

The CDR3 sequence: CASSSNTDTQYF. V usage is TRBV6-2 or TRBV6-3 and J usage is TRBJ2-3. The V gene's germline CDR1 is MNHEY and CDR2 SVGEGT. CDR3 length equals 12 residues.

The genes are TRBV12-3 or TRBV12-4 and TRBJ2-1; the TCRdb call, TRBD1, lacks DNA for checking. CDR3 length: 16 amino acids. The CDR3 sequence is CASSFPRAREVDEQFF.

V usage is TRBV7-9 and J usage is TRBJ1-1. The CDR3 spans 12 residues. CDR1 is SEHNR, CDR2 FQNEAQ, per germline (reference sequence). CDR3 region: CASSPLDTEAFF.

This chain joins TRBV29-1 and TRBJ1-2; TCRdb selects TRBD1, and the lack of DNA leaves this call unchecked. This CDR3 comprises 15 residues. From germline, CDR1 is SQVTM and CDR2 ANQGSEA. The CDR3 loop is CSVEDLGQGDYGYTF.

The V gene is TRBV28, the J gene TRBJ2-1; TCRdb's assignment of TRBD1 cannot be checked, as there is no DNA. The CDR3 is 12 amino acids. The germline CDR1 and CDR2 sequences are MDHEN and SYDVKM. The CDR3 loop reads CASSPRNNEQFF. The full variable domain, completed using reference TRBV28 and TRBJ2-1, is DVKVTQSSRYLVKRTGEKVFLECVQDMDHENMFWYRQDPGLGLRLIYFSYDVKMKEKGDIPEGYSVSREKKERFSLILESASTNQTSMYLCASSPRNNEQFFGPGTRLTVL.

This chain's CDR3 is CASSSPPGQWQSF. The chain couples TRBV5-1 to TRBJ2-1; the D call of TRBD1 rests on TCRdb alone, since no DNA is present to check it. Per the germline V gene, CDR1 is SGHRS and CDR2 is YFSETQ. The CDR3 is 13 residues long. Using reference TRBV5-1 and TRBJ2-1 for the parts outside the CDR3, the full variable domain is KAGVTQTPRYLIKTRGQQVTLSCSPISGHRSVSWYQQTPGQGLQFLFEYFSETQRNKGNFPGRFSGRQFSNSRSEMNVSTLELGDSALYLCASSSPPGQWQSFGPGTRLTVL.

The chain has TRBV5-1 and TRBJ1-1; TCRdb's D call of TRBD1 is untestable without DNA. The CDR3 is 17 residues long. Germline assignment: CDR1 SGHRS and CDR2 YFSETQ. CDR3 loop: CASSYNRDGIMNTEAFF.

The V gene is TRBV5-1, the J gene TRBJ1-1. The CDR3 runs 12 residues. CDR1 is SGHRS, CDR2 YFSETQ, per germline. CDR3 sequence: CASSLDHTEAFF.

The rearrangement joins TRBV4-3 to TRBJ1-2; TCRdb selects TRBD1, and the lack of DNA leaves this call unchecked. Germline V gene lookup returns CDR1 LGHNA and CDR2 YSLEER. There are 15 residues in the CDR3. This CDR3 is CASSQDRGGSYGYTF.

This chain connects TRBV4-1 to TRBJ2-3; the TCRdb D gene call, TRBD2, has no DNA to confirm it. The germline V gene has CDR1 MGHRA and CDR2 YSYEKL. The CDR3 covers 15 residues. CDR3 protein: CASSQERGGPDTQYF.

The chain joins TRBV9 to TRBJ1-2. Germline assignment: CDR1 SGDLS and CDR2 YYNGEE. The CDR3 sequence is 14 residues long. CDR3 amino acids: CASSVDQGGYGYTF.

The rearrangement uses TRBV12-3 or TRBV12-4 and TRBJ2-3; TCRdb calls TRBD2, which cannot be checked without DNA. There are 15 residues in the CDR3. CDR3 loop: CASSSGGPIEDTQYF.

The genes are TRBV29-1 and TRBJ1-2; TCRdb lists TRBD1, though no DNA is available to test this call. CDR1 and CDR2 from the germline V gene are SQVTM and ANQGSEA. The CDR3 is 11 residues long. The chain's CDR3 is CSVVTGTGYTF.

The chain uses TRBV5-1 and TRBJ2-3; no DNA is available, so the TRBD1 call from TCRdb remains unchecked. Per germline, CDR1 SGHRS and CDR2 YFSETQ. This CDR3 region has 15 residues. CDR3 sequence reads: CASSLWGTNTDTQYF.

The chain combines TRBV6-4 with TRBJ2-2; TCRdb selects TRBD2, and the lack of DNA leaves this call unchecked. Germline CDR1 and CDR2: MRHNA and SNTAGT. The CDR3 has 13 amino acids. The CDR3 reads CASSVAGTGELFF.

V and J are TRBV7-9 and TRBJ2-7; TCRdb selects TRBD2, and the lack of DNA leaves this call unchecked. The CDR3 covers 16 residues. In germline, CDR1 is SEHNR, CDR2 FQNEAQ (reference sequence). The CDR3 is CASSPTPNLPEHEQYF.

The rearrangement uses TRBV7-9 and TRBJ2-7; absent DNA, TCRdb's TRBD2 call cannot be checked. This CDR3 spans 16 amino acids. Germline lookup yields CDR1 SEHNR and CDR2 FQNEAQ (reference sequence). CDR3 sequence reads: CASSPPLAGPSYEQYF.

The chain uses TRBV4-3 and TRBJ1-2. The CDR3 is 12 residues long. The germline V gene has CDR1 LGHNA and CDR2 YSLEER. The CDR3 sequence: CASSQGRLGYTF.

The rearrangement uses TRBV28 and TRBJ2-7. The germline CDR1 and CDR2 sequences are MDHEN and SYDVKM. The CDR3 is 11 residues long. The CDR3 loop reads CASSWSHEQYF.

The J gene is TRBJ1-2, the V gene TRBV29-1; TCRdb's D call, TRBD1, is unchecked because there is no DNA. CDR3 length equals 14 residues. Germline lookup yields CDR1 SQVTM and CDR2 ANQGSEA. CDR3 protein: CSVPSGEANYGYTF.

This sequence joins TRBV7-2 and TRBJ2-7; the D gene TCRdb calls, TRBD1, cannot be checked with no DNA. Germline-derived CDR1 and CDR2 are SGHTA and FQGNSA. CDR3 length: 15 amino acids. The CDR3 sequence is CASSPDTRDAYEQYF. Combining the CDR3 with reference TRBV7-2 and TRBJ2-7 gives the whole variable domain GAGVSQSPSNKVTEKGKDVELRCDPISGHTALYWYRQSLGQGLEFLIYFQGNSAPDKSGLPSDRFSAERTGGSVSTLTIQRTQQEDSAVYLCASSPDTRDAYEQYFGPGTRLTVT.

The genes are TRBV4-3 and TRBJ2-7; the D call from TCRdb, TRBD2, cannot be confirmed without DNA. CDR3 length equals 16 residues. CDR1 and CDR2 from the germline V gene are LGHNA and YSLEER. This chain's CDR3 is CASSQERGDSSYEQYF.

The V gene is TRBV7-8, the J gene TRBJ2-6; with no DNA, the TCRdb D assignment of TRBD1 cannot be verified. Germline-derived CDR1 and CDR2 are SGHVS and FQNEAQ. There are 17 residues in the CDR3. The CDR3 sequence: CASSLEGGGVGANVLTF.